Following are 24 T cell receptor beta chains from one sample sequenced in a study of T cells in Graves' hyperthyroidism and ophthalmopathy. The CDR3 regions of TCR beta were amplified from RNA transcripts. HTBI primers were employed in a first-round RT-PCR of the TCR CDR3. TCRdb reanalysed the multiplex PCR reads using MiXCR and keeps one entry per CDR3 protein. The data hold 800,000 or so distinct CDR3 sequences, with over 35% observed a single time. The sequencing sample was made of blood. The receptor set was obtained from a man younger than 30 with Graves' hyperthyroidism.

This clonotype was detected many times. The V gene is TRBV19, the J gene TRBJ1-5; D not certain. Germline-derived CDR1 and CDR2 are LNHDA and SQIVND (reference sequence). This CDR3 region has 13 residues. The V gene lost 7 bases and the J gene lost 4 bases, with 11 bases spanning the gap. Here the CDR3 reads CASNPGSNQPQHF. CDR3 DNA: TGTGCCAGTAATCCAGGTTCGAATCAGCCCCAGCATTTT.

V and J are TRBV11-2 and TRBJ2-7, with D uncertain. CDR3 length: 12 amino acids. V was clipped by 8 bases and J by 6 bases, with 14 bases between them. Germline loops: CDR1 SGHAT, CDR2 FQNNGV. CDR3 loop: CASGPAVFEQYF. CDR3 DNA: TGTGCCAGCGGCCCAGCAGTATTCGAGCAGTACTTC.

This clonotype was counted at least ten times. The CDR3 protein is CATSSRRLAGTGELFF. In DNA, the CDR3 is TGTGCCACCAGCAGTCGCAGACTAGCGGGAACCGGGGAGCTGTTTTTT. The chain recombines TRBV15 with TRBJ2-2, with TRBD2 identical over 11 bases. This CDR3 is built from 16 residues. The ends lost 3 bases at V and 5 bases at J; junction bases unmatched: 5. Germline CDR1 LNHNV, CDR2 YYDKDF (reference sequence).

Comment on this clonotype: An end of the junction does not agree with germline; a read error may underlie this. The chain is built from TRBV2 and TRBJ1-4, with unresolved D. The V gene's germline CDR1 is SNHLY and CDR2 FYNNEI. The CDR3 covers 15 residues. As DNA, the CDR3 is TGTTCCAGCAGTGGAGAAGGCCGGGCTAATGAAAAACTGTTTTTT. Translating gives CSSSGEGRANEKLFF.

In this sample, this clonotype turned up a few times. Here the CDR3 reads CASSHAGTGLDEQYF. In DNA, the CDR3 is TGCGCCAGCAGCCATGCCGGGACAGGGCTCGACGAGCAGTACTTC. The genes are TRBV4-1 and TRBJ2-7; 9 bases are a match to TRBD1. This CDR3 comprises 15 residues. Germline CDR1 and CDR2: MGHRA and YSYEKL. The junction had 8 bases not matched to a gene; V was cut back by 3 bases and J by 5 bases.

This chain uses TRBV29-1 with TRBJ2-3; TRBD1 matches at 7 bases. The germline V gene has CDR1 SQVTM and CDR2 ANQGSEA. The CDR3 extends over 12 amino acids. J was trimmed by 4 bases and V by 6 bases; bases with no gene match: 4. The CDR3 protein is CSVEGASDTQYF. The CDR3 nucleotides read TGCAGCGTAGAGGGGGCTTCAGATACGCAGTATTTT.

This clonotype has just one count. The chain links TRBV29-1 to TRBJ2-7; D is unresolved. The CDR3 is made up of 13 amino acids. Per the germline V gene, CDR1 is SQVTM and CDR2 is ANQGSEA. Between the trimmed V and J ends, which lost 8 bases and 2 bases, there was a span of 16 bases. The CDR3 sequence is CSLGDGLPYEQYF. The DNA of the CDR3 is TGCAGCTTAGGCGACGGCCTCCCCTACGAGCAGTACTTC.

This clonotype has ten or more counts. The chain uses TRBV2 and TRBJ1-1, with D perhaps matching TRBD1 (5 bases). V gave up 8 bases and J gave up 1 base, with 5 bases separating them. The CDR3 runs 11 residues. The germline V gene encodes CDR1 SNHLY and CDR2 FYNNEI. In DNA form, the CDR3 reads TGTGCCAGCGGACAGAACACTGAAGCTTTCTTT. Encoded protein: CASGQNTEAFF. Full variable domain (outside the CDR3, taken from reference TRBV2 and TRBJ1-1): EPEVTQTPSHQVTQMGQEVILRCVPISNHLYFYWYRQILGQKVEFLVSFYNNEISEKSEIFDDQFSVERPDGSNFTLKIRSTKLEDSAMYFCASGQNTEAFFGQGTRLTVV.

This clonotype was found many times. The genes are TRBV19 and TRBJ1-1; D remains ambiguous. Germline V gene lookup returns CDR1 LNHDA and CDR2 SQIVND (reference sequence). This CDR3 has 13 residues. Trimming took off 9 bases at V and 1 base at J, with 12 bases between the two ends. In nucleotides, the CDR3 is TGTGCCAGCGCGAATGATCCGAACACTGAAGCTTTCTTT. This gives the protein CASANDPNTEAFF.

This clonotype was seen a few times. The V and J genes are TRBV19 and TRBJ1-1, with a weak D call TRBD1 (5 bases). Trimming removed 5 bases at V and 4 bases at J, with 17 bases between. The CDR3 has 15 residues. Germline V gene data show CDR1 as LNHDA and CDR2 as SQIVND (reference sequence). This chain's CDR3 is CASSPLAGGITEAFF. CDR3 bases: TGTGCCAGTAGTCCCTTAGCGGGGGGTATCACTGAAGCTTTCTTT.

The J gene is TRBJ2-5, the V gene TRBV20-1; D possibly uses TRBD1 or TRBD2 (5 bases each). The ends were cut back, 3 bases at V and 7 bases at J, with 12 bases in the middle. The germline V gene encodes CDR1 DFQATT and CDR2 SNEGSKA (reference sequence). This CDR3 comprises 12 residues. The CDR3 spells CSASEGLGTQYF. The DNA for the CDR3 is TGCAGTGCTAGTGAGGGGCTGGGGACCCAGTACTTC.

The chain joins TRBV13 to TRBJ2-5, with 10 bases that match TRBD1. Germline CDR1 is PRHDT and CDR2 is FYEKMQ (reference sequence). This CDR3 has 16 residues. The V and J ends lost 6 bases and 7 bases, in that order; junction bases with no gene match: 14. The CDR3 here is CASRGTGADGLGTQYF. The CDR3 DNA is TGTGCCAGCAGGGGGACAGGGGCGGACGGACTAGGGACCCAGTACTTC.

CDR3 DNA: TGTGCCAGCAGAACCAGGCAGGGAGGCAATCAGCCCCAGCATTTT. Protein: CASRTRQGGNQPQHF. The chain has TRBV19 and TRBJ1-5; D possibly corresponds to TRBD1 (5 bases). The germline V gene encodes CDR1 LNHDA and CDR2 SQIVND (reference sequence). The CDR3 is 15 residues long. V was cut by 9 bases and J by 2 bases, with 17 bases left in between.

CDR3 in DNA: TGTGCCAGCAGCGCCCGGGACAGGGGGATTGAAAAACTGTTTTTT. Translated: CASSARDRGIEKLFF. The V gene is TRBV7-9, the J gene TRBJ1-4; 11 nucleotides line up with TRBD1. The CDR3 consists of 15 residues. After removal of 5 bases from V and 7 bases from J, the junction contained 6 bases not matched to a gene. Germline V gene sequence: CDR1 SEHNR, CDR2 FQNEAQ (reference sequence).

This clonotype was seen many times. The CDR3 protein is CATSRAGQPQHF. The DNA of the CDR3 is TGTGCCACCTCCAGGGCGGGTCAGCCCCAGCATTTT. The chain links TRBV24-1 to TRBJ1-5, with a weak D call TRBD1 (5 bases). Germline CDR1 KGHDR, CDR2 SFDVKD. V was pared by 9 bases and J by 6 bases, with 11 bases between. This CDR3 comprises 12 residues.

The genes are TRBV7-9 and TRBJ1-1; no clear D gene. V was trimmed by 7 bases and J by 1 base, leaving 10 bases between them. The germline gives CDR1 SEHNR, CDR2 FQNEAQ (reference sequence). There are 13 residues in the CDR3. CDR3 coding DNA: TGTGCCAGCAAAGGCTACAGGAACACTGAAGCTTTCTTT. Its translation is CASKGYRNTEAFF.

This chain joins TRBV6-5 and TRBJ1-5, with 7 bases matching TRBD1. The ends lost 7 bases at V and 5 bases at J; junction bases unmatched: 8. The CDR3 spans 14 residues. Germline-derived CDR1 and CDR2 are MNHEY and SVGAGI. Written as DNA, the CDR3 is TGTGCCAGCACCACGGACAGGCAATATCAGCCCCAGCATTTT. Translation gives CASTTDRQYQPQHF.

The chain links TRBV20-1 to TRBJ1-2; possible D gene TRBD1, 6 bases. V dropped 2 bases and J dropped 4 bases, with 11 bases sitting between them. Germline CDR1 and CDR2: DFQATT and SNEGSKA (reference sequence). CDR3 length equals 13 residues. CDR3 bases: TGCAGTGCTAGAAAAGGGGGATCCTATGGCTACACCTTC. Translating gives CSARKGGSYGYTF.

The chain uses TRBV7-2 and TRBJ2-7; D is unclear. V was clipped by 5 bases and J by 6 bases, with 14 bases between them. In germline, CDR1 is SGHTA, CDR2 FQGNSA. The CDR3 length is 13 residues. CDR3 nucleotide sequence: TGTGCCAGCAGCGGTGAAGTACGGCCCGAGCAGTACTTC. Translated, it gives CASSGEVRPEQYF.

Regarding this clonotype: A much more abundant neighbour one base away suggests this may be a read error. This chain links TRBV20-1 with TRBJ1-2, with TRBD1 matching 8 bases. V shed 3 bases, J shed 3 bases, and the junction held 3 bases outside the gene matches. Germline-derived CDR1 and CDR2 are DFQATT and SNEGSKA (reference sequence). The CDR3 totals 13 residues. The CDR3 reads CSARDRDDYGYTF. The CDR3 DNA reads as TGCAGTGCTAGGGACAGGGACGACTATGGCTACACCTTC.

This clonotype was observed at least ten times. The V call is TRBV5-1, the J call TRBJ1-4, with 7 positions matching TRBD1. The V gene end was trimmed by 4 bases and the J gene end by 1 base; junction bases not matched to a gene: 4. The CDR3 is made up of 15 amino acids. Germline assignment: CDR1 SGHRS and CDR2 YFSETQ. The CDR3 sequence: CASSLTGQTNEKLFF. CDR3 DNA sequence: TGCGCCAGCAGCCTGACAGGGCAAACTAATGAAAAACTGTTTTTT.

V and J are TRBV2 and TRBJ1-5; 8 bases map to TRBD1. CDR3 length equals 15 residues. The trim removed 6 bases at V and 6 bases at J, leaving 10 bases unmatched. Germline-derived CDR1 and CDR2 are SNHLY and FYNNEI. CDR3 residues: CASRTTGGRSQPQHF. CDR3 in DNA: TGTGCCAGCAGGACTACAGGGGGGAGAAGTCAGCCCCAGCATTTT.

V and J are TRBV12-3 or TRBV12-4 and TRBJ2-5; D perhaps matches TRBD1 (6 bases). Deletions cut 6 bases from V and 7 bases from J, with 18 bases between. The CDR3 runs 14 residues. The CDR3 DNA is TGTGCCAGCAGAGGTTCAGGGGCCGCAAGGACCCAGTACTTC. Encoded protein: CASRGSGAARTQYF.

This rearrangement joins TRBV20-1 to TRBJ1-1; 7 bases agree with TRBD1. V was clipped by 1 base and J by 7 bases; unmatched bases: 3. The CDR3 runs 12 residues. In germline, CDR1 is DFQATT, CDR2 SNEGSKA (reference sequence). The DNA of the CDR3 is TGCAGTGCTAGAGGACAGGGCGGTGAAGCTTTCTTT. Protein: CSARGQGGEAFF.